One and the same sample provided the 11 T cell receptor beta chains below, sequenced in a study of shared clonotypes between healthy human individuals. The protocol was immunoSEQ multiplex PCR, while the TCRdb copy is restricted to in-frame clones and leaves out a portion. The sample lists nearly 2 million clones, about 94% occurring once. Positive CCR7 selection of CD45RO-negative cells yielded the naive CD8 cells, and terminally differentiated effector memory CD45RA+ cells were excluded. Sequences were obtained from naive CD8+ T cells sorted from blood. The receptors shown here come from a young man in good health.

This clone was observed a single time. This chain uses TRBV4-1 with TRBJ2-2; TRBD1 matches 7 bases. The CDR3 loop spans 14 amino acids. Germline CDR1 MGHRA, CDR2 YSYEKL. V lost 4 bases and J lost 7; bases outside the gene matches: 6. This CDR3 is CASSPTGFGGELFF. The CDR3 DNA is TGCGCCAGCAGCCCGACAGGGTTTGGCGGGGAGCTGTTTTTT.

The rearrangement uses TRBV4-1 and TRBJ2-7; TRBD2 aligns across 13 bases. The trim removed 0 bases at V and 3 bases at J, leaving 11 bases unmatched. Per germline, CDR1 MGHRA and CDR2 YSYEKL. This CDR3 comprises 19 residues. The chain's CDR3 is CASSQEDRTSGRGSYEQYF. The CDR3 nucleotides read TGCGCCAGCAGCCAAGAGGATCGGACTAGCGGGAGAGGAAGCTACGAGCAGTACTTC.

This clone was seen just once. The rearrangement links TRBV11-2 to TRBJ2-7; D is ambiguous. The germline CDR1 and CDR2 sequences are SGHAT and FQNNGV. V was pared by 1 base and J by 3 bases, with 7 bases between. The CDR3 covers 13 residues. CDR3: CASSLAPIYEQYF. As DNA, the CDR3 is TGTGCCAGCAGCTTAGCACCGATCTACGAGCAGTACTTC.

This rearrangement joins TRBV7-3 to TRBJ2-2; 7 bases line up with TRBD1. Germline V gene data show CDR1 as SGHTA and CDR2 as FQGTGA. V lost 5 bases and J lost 5; bases outside the gene matches: 8. CDR3 length: 15 amino acids. CDR3 nucleotide sequence: TGTGCCAGCAGCCCCACCGGACAGGATACCGGGGAGCTGTTTTTT. Amino acids: CASSPTGQDTGELFF.

The V call is TRBV6-6, the J call TRBJ2-3; 7 nucleotides align to TRBD1. CDR1 and CDR2 from the germline V gene are MNHNY and SVGAGI (reference sequence). The length of the CDR3 is 12 residues. J lost 9 bases, V lost 8 bases, and 8 bases had no gene match. The CDR3: CASQPQGQTQYF. The CDR3 nucleotides read TGTGCCAGCCAACCACAGGGACAGACGCAGTATTTT.

The chain joins TRBV5-1 to TRBJ2-1; D is possibly TRBD1 (6 bases). This CDR3 has 16 residues. Trimming stripped 4 bases from V and 5 bases from J, with 19 bases between. Germline-derived CDR1 and CDR2 are SGHRS and YFSETQ. This CDR3 reads CASSRLQGSPNNEQFF. In DNA form, the CDR3 reads TGCGCCAGCAGCCGTCTTCAGGGGTCCCCAAACAATGAGCAGTTCTTC.

The V gene is TRBV27, the J gene TRBJ2-1; D is undetermined. CDR1 and CDR2 from the germline V gene are MNHEY and SMNVEV (reference sequence). Trimming removed 0 bases at V and 8 bases at J, with 11 bases between. The CDR3 extends over 14 amino acids. The CDR3 coding sequence is TGTGCCAGCAGTTTATCCGGCACACACGATGAGCAGTTCTTC. Residues: CASSLSGTHDEQFF.

This clone was found once. This chain uses TRBV6-6 with TRBJ2-7, with a possible D match to TRBD2 (6 bases). The CDR3 consists of 14 residues. V was pared by 4 bases and J by 0 bases, with 10 bases between. CDR1 and CDR2 (germline): MNHNY, SVGAGI (reference sequence). CDR3 loop: CASSSPTSSYEQYF. DNA of the CDR3: TGTGCCAGCAGTTCCCCGACTAGCTCCTACGAGCAGTACTTC.

The chain has TRBV10-2 and TRBJ2-3; D gene unclear. The V and J ends lost 6 bases and 0 bases respectively, with 4 bases between them. Per germline, CDR1 WSHSY and CDR2 SAAADI. There are 12 residues in the CDR3. The CDR3 nucleotides read TGCGCCAGCAGCGCGAGCACAGATACGCAGTATTTT. Translating gives CASSASTDTQYF.

The CDR3 here is CASSEFRDRGAEQYF. CDR3 coding DNA: TGCGCCAGCAGTGAGTTCCGGGACAGGGGGGCCGAGCAGTACTTC. V is TRBV10-2 and J is TRBJ2-7; TRBD1 matches 11 bases. CDR1 is WSHSY and CDR2 is SAAADI in the germline V gene. V trimming: 1 base; J trimming: 6 bases; junction bases outside the gene matches: 5. CDR3 length: 15 amino acids.

The chain recombines TRBV6-1 with TRBJ2-7; the D gene is possibly TRBD1 (6 bases). V was clipped by 3 bases and J by 2 bases, with 8 bases between them. CDR3 size: 13 residues. Germline-derived CDR1 and CDR2 are MNHNS and SASEGT. CDR3 region: CASSDTGPYEQYF. In DNA form, the CDR3 reads TGTGCCAGCAGTGATACAGGGCCCTACGAGCAGTACTTC.